Sequencing of this T cell receptor (beta chain) was carried out in a study of T cell responses to AZD1222 COVID-19 vaccine. Findings and limits, study-wide: Only a handful of AZD1222 recipients tested seropositive at baseline.

This CDR3 spans 15 amino acids. V gave up 6 bases and J gave up 0 bases, with 14 bases separating them. CDR1 MNHEY and CDR2 SVGAGI come from the germline V gene. Whether given at about 4 or about 12 weeks, second doses were pooled. A note on this clone: Its target is not known.

Measured with immunoSEQ multiplex PCR; TCRdb has only the in-frame clones, and not every one. The data contain roughly 200,000 clones, roughly nine tenths of them singletons. Sequenced here: peripheral blood, sampled 28 days after the second AZD1222 dose. The sequence came from an adult who received the AZD1222 COVID-19 vaccine. V usage is TRBV6-5 and J usage is TRBJ1-1; D unclear. The CDR3 DNA follows: TGTGCCAGCAGGCACGGCCGTAGGGTGAACACTGAAGCTTTCTTT. Translation: CASRHGRRVNTEAFF.